One and the same sample provided the 9 T cell receptor beta chains below, sequenced in a study of cytomegalovirus exposure and HLA in healthy donors. Vbeta (60) and Jbeta (13) primers were used in the PCR. Profiled with immunoSEQ multiplex PCR; TCRdb holds only in-frame clones, not every one. The table lists more than 140,000 clones, 64% of them singletons. The specimen was PBMCs. The receptor set was obtained from a young woman in good health and CMV-seropositive.

The genes are TRBV5-1 and TRBJ2-7; D gene unclear. Trimming left V 2 bases short and J 4 bases short, with 16 bases between. Germline loops: CDR1 SGHRS, CDR2 YFSETQ. The CDR3 is 15 residues long. The CDR3: CASSFRSGSNYEQYF. The CDR3 DNA follows: TGCGCCAGCAGCTTTAGGTCAGGAAGTAATTACGAGCAGTACTTC.

The V gene is TRBV27, the J gene TRBJ2-1, with D maybe TRBD2 (6 bases). V was trimmed by 6 bases and J by 2 bases, leaving 14 bases between them. Germline V CDR1 and CDR2: MNHEY, SMNVEV (reference sequence). CDR3 length: 15 amino acids. Written as DNA, the CDR3 is TGTGCCAGCAGCCAGGGACTGCATACCTACAATGAGCAGTTCTTC. It encodes CASSQGLHTYNEQFF.

The V and J genes are TRBV4-1 and TRBJ2-7; 10 nucleotides align to TRBD2. CDR1 is MGHRA, CDR2 YSYEKL, per germline. CDR3 size: 16 residues. Losses at the gene ends were 4 bases for V and 0 bases for J; bases not matched to a gene: 6. In DNA, the CDR3 is TGCGCCAGCAGCCCGACTAGCGGGCCTAGCTCCTACGAGCAGTACTTC. This gives the protein CASSPTSGPSSYEQYF.

The chain is built from TRBV5-1 and TRBJ2-7, with 9 nucleotides matching TRBD1. Germline-derived CDR1 and CDR2 are SGHRS and YFSETQ. The CDR3 is 16 residues long. The V segment lost 1 base and the J segment 6 bases; nucleotides outside the gene matches: 11. The CDR3 sequence: CASSLLVGTGNTEQYF. In nucleotides, the CDR3 is TGCGCCAGCAGCTTGTTGGTCGGGACAGGGAATACCGAGCAGTACTTC.

The chain links TRBV2 to TRBJ2-3; 7 nucleotides align to TRBD2. Germline V gene lookup returns CDR1 SNHLY and CDR2 FYNNEI. Trimming at V came to 4 bases and at J to 5 bases, leaving 9 bases not matched to a gene. This CDR3 has 15 amino acids. CDR3 bases: TGTGCCAGCAGTGTCGAGGGGAGGGAGGGAGATACGCAGTATTTT. Encoded protein: CASSVEGREGDTQYF.

This sequence joins TRBV15 and TRBJ1-1; the D gene is possibly TRBD1 (5 bases). CDR1 and CDR2 from the germline V gene are LNHNV and YYDKDF (reference sequence). V lost 11 bases, J lost 3 bases, and 13 bases lay in between. The length of the CDR3 is 12 residues. The CDR3: CASAKGYTEAFF. The DNA of the CDR3 is TGTGCCTCGGCCAAGGGGTACACTGAAGCTTTCTTT.

The chain couples TRBV30 to TRBJ2-7, with D tentatively TRBD2 (5 bases). In germline, CDR1 is GTSNPN, CDR2 SVGIG (reference sequence). The CDR3 loop spans 13 amino acids. Between the trimmed V and J ends, which lost 0 bases and 2 bases, there was a span of 8 bases. As DNA, the CDR3 is TGTGCCTGGAGTGTAGACGGGGCCTACGAGCAGTACTTC. Residues: CAWSVDGAYEQYF.

The chain uses TRBV11-1 and TRBJ2-7; the D gene is possibly TRBD1 (7 bases). The germline gives CDR1 SGHAT, CDR2 FQDESV (reference sequence). V was shortened by 5 bases and J by 6 bases, with 20 bases between the two germline ends. This CDR3 spans 15 amino acids. The CDR3 reads CASSPQGGVPREQYF. CDR3 in DNA: TGTGCCAGCAGCCCCCAGGGGGGAGTCCCCCGCGAGCAGTACTTC.

V and J are TRBV30 and TRBJ1-4; tentative D call: TRBD1 (5 bases). CDR3 length: 15 residues. The germline gives CDR1 GTSNPN, CDR2 SVGIG (reference sequence). Trimming pared 2 bases from V and 3 bases from J, leaving 13 bases between. Here the CDR3 DNA reads TGTGCCTGGAGTTGGGGCTCAGGGCCTAATGAAAAACTGTTTTTT. Protein sequence: CAWSWGSGPNEKLFF.